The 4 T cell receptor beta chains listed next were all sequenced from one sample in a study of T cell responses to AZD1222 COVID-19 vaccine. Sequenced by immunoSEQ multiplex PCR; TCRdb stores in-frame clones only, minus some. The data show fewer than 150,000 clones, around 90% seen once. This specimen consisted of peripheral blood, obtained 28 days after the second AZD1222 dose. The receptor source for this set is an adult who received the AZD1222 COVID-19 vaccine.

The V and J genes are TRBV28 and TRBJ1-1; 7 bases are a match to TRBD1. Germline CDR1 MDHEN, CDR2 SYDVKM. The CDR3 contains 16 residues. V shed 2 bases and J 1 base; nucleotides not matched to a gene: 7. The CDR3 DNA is TGTGCCAGCAGTTTACAGGGGGTCCCGAGGAACACTGAAGCTTTCTTT. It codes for CASSLQGVPRNTEAFF.

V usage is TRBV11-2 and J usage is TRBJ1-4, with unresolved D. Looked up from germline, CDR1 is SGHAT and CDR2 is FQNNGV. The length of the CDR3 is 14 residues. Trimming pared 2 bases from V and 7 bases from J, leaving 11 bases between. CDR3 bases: TGTGCCAGCAGCTTATCCGGTCTAGGTGAAAAACTGTTTTTT. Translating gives CASSLSGLGEKLFF.

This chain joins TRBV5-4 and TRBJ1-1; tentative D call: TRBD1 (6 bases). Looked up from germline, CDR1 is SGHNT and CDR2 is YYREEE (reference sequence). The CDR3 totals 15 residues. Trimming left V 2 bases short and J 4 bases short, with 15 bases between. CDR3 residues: CASSLRGAGVTEAFF. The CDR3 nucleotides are TGTGCCAGCAGCTTACGGGGGGCGGGGGTCACTGAAGCTTTCTTT.

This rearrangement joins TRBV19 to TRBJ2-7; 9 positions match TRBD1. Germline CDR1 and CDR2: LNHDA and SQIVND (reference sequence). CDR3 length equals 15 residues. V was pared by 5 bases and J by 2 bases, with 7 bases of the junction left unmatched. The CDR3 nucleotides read TGTGCCAGTAGTCGGACCGGGACAGGGACCTACGAGCAGTACTTC. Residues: CASSRTGTGTYEQYF.